A selection of T cell receptor beta chains follows, all from one sample in a study of blood T cell repertoires in COVID-19. Some clones are missing from TCRdb's copy, which holds only in-frame ones; the method was immunoSEQ multiplex PCR. The table shows tens of thousands of clones, with 88% occurring only once. Material for sequencing was peripheral blood. These receptors originate from a man older than 75 with acute or convalescent COVID-19. Each CDR3 is given with its conserved first and last residue. The D gene is left open where the match is weak. Expanded clones are given a class, and other clones once, few, many or no size at all.

TRBV18	few	TRBJ2-7	TRBD2	CASSPEPTGGEQYF
TRBV18	-	TRBJ1-1	-	CASLGQQNTEAFF
TRBV2	-	TRBJ2-5	TRBD2	CATPKAGGHETQYF
TRBV19	-	TRBJ1-3	-	CASSITGTARGNTIYF
TRBV4-3	few	TRBJ1-2	-	CASSQDPAGYGYTF
TRBV27	-	TRBJ2-1	TRBD2	CASSLSGLAGNREQFF
TRBV9	once	TRBJ1-1	TRBD1	CASSPRDSAIFF
TRBV7-2	-	TRBJ1-2	-	CASSLASTANYGYTF
TRBV20-1	-	TRBJ2-7	-	CSAPLVYEQYF
TRBV19	-	TRBJ1-5	-	CASSPGQPPQHF
TRBV7-2	-	TRBJ1-4	TRBD1	CASSSTGGSNEKLFF
TRBV7-2	few	TRBJ2-7	-	CASSSGLYPSEQYF
TRBV28	-	TRBJ2-3	-	CASAQVTWTQYF
TRBV6-2/TRBV6-3	-	TRBJ1-1	-	CASSYKRSTEAFF
TRBV18	-	TRBJ1-5	TRBD1	CASSPPTGATGRQPQHF
TRBV11-2	-	TRBJ1-1	-	CASSLGGRTEAFF
TRBV19	-	TRBJ2-7	-	CASSRSGEISYEQYF
TRBV10-3	few	TRBJ1-2	-	CAISESSVTGPYGYTF
TRBV5-1	-	TRBJ1-2	-	CASSLAGENYGCTF
TRBV5-1	-	TRBJ1-1	-	CASSLQGSYTEAFF
TRBV5-8	once	TRBJ2-3	-	CASRTATDTQYF
TRBV7-7	-	TRBJ2-5	TRBD2	CASSLDGGSSETQYF
TRBV7-9	-	TRBJ1-6	-	CASSDASRDNSPLHF
TRBV4-2	-	TRBJ2-3	TRBD2	CASSPLAGGADTQYF
TRBV12-3/TRBV12-4	-	TRBJ2-2	-	CASTSTGELFF
TRBV5-4	-	TRBJ2-1	-	CASSLGGGTGEQFF
TRBV6-6	-	TRBJ2-7	-	CASRHRELEQYF
TRBV19	once	TRBJ1-2	TRBD1	CASSIDRDSYGYTF
TRBV19	-	TRBJ2-7	-	CASSMDGTFFYEQYF
TRBV9	few	TRBJ1-1	TRBD1	CASSVARGDTEAFF
TRBV10-3	few	TRBJ1-1	TRBD1	CAISETDRANTEAFF
TRBV7-9	-	TRBJ1-6	TRBD1	CASSSTGGNSPLHF